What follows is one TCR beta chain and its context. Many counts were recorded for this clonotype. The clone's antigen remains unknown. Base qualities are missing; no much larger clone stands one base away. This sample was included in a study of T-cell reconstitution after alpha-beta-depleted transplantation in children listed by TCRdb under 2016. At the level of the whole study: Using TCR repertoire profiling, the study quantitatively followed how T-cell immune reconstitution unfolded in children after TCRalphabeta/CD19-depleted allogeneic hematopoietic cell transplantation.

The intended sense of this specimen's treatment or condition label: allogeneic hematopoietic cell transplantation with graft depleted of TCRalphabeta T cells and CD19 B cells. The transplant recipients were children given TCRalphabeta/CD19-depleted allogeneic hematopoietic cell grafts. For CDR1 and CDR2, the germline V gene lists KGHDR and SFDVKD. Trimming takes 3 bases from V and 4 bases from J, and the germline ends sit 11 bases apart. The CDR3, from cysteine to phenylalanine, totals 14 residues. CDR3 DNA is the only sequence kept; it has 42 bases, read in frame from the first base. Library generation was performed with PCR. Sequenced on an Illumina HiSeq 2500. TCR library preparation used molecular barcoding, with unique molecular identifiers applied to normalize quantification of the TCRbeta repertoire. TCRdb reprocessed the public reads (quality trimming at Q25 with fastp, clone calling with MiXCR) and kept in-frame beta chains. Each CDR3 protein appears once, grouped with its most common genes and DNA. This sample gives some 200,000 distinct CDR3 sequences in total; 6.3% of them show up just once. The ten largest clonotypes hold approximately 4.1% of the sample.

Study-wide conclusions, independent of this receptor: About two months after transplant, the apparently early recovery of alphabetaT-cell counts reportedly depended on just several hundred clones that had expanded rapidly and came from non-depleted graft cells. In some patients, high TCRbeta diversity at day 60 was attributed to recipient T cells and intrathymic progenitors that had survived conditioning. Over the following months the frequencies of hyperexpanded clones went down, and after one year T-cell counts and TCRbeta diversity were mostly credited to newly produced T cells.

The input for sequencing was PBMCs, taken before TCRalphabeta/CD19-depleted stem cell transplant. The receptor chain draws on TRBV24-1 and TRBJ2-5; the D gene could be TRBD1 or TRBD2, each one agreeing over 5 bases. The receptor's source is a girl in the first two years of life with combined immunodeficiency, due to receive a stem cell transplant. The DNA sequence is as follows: TGTGCCACCAGTGATCACGGGACCGGAGAGACCCAGTACTTC. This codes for CATSDHGTGETQYF.